The text below deals with one TCR beta chain. The data are from a study of T cell responses to AZD1222 COVID-19 vaccine. Germline V gives CDR1 SGDLS, CDR2 YYNGEE. The CDR3 totals 18 residues. The junction had 9 bases not matched to a gene; V was cut back by 1 base and J by 3 bases. Here immunoSEQ multiplex PCR was the method, and the copy in TCRdb shows in-frame clones only, minus some. The sample carries 130,000 to 150,000 clones, 75% to 95% recorded once. This clonotype was sampled from an adult in good health. This chain connects TRBV9 to TRBJ2-1; TRBD2 matches 11 bases. Material: peripheral blood, obtained on day 0 of MenACWY control vaccination. The chain's CDR3 is CASSVSPSGGRIYNEQFF. The DNA of the CDR3 is TGTGCCAGCAGCGTATCCCCTAGCGGGGGGAGGATCTACAATGAGCAGTTCTTC.